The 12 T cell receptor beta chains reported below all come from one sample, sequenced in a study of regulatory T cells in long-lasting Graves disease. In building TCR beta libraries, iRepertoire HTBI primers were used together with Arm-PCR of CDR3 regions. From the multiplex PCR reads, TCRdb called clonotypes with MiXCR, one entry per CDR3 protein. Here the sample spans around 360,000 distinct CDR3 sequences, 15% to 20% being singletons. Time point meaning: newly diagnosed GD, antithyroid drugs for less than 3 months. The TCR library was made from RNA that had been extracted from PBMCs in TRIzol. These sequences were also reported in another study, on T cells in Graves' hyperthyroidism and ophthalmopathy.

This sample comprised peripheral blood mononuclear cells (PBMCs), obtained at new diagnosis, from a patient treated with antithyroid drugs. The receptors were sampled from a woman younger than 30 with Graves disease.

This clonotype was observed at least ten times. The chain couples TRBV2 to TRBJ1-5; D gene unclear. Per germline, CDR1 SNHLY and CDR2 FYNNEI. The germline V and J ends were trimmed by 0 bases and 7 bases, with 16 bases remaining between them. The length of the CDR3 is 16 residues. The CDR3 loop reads CASSEAAFGGPQPQHF. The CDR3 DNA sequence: TGTGCCAGCAGTGAAGCGGCTTTCGGAGGGCCCCAGCCCCAGCATTTT.

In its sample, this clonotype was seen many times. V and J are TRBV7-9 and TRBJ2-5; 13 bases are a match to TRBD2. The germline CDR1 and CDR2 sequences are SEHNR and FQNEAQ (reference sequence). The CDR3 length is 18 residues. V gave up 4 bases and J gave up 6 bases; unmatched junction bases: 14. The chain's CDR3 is CASSYYMGTSGIPKTQYF. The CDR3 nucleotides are TGTGCCAGCAGCTACTATATGGGGACTAGCGGGATCCCGAAGACCCAGTACTTC.

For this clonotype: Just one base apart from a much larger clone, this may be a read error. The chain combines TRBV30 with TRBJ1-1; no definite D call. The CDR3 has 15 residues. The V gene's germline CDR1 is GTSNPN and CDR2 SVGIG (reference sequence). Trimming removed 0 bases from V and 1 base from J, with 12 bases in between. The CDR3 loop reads CAWSVQSGRNTEAFF. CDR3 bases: TGTGCCTGGAGTGTACAATCAGGCCGGAACACTGAAGCTTTCTTT.

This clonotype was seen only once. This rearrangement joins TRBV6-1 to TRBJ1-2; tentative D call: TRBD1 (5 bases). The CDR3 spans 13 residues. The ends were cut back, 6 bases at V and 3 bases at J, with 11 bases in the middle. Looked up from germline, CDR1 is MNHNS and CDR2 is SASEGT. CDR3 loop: CASSLQEYYGYTF. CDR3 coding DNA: TGTGCCAGCAGCCTACAGGAGTACTATGGCTACACCTTC.

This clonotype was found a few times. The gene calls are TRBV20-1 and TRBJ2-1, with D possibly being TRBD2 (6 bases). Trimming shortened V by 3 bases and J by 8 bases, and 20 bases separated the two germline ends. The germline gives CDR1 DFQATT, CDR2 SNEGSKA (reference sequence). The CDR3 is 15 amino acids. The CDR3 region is CSASRGGGSMDEQFF. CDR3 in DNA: TGCAGTGCTAGTCGGGGTGGGGGGTCGATGGATGAGCAGTTCTTC.

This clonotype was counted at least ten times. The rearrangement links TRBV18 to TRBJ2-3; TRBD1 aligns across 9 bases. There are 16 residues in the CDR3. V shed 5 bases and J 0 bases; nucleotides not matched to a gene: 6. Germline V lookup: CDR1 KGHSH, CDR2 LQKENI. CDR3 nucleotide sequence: TGTGCCAGCTCATGGACAGGGGCTGGTAGCACAGATACGCAGTATTTT. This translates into CASSWTGAGSTDTQYF.

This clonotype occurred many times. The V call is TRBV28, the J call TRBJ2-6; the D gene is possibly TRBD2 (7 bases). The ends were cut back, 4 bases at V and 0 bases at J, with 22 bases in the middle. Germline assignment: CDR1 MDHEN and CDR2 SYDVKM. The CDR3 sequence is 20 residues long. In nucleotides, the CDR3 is TGTGCCAGCAGTTCCCCCTTCATCATAGGGGGGGGCTCTGGGGCCAACGTCCTGACTTTC. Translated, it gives CASSSPFIIGGGSGANVLTF.

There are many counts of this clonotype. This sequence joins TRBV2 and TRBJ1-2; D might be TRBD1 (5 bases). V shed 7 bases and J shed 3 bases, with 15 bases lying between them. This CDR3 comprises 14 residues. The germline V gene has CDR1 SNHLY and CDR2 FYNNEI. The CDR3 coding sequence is TGTGCCAGCAAGCACCGGGACGGATACTATGGCTACACCTTC. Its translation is CASKHRDGYYGYTF.

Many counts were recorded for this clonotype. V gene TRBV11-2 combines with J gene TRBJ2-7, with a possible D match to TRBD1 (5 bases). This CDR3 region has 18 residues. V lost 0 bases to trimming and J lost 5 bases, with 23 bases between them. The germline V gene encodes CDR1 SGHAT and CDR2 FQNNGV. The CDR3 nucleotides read TGTGCCAGCAGCTTAGATTACCCCTTGAGGCAGGGAACGAACGAGCAGTACTTC. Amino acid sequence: CASSLDYPLRQGTNEQYF.

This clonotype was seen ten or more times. CDR3: CASSRGDRVGTEAFF. In DNA form, the CDR3 reads TGTGCCAGCAGCAGGGGGGACAGGGTTGGCACTGAAGCTTTCTTT. The V gene is TRBV7-9, the J gene TRBJ1-1; 9 nucleotides agree with TRBD1. The J segment lost 4 bases and the V segment lost 5 bases, leaving 8 bases of the junction unmatched. Germline loops: CDR1 SEHNR, CDR2 FQNEAQ (reference sequence). The CDR3 consists of 15 residues.

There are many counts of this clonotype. The CDR3 is CASSFNSGSSYNEQFF. For the CDR3, the DNA is TGCGCCAGCAGCTTTAATAGCGGGAGCTCCTACAATGAGCAGTTCTTC. The gene calls are TRBV5-1 and TRBJ2-1; the match to TRBD2 covers 9 bases. Germline trimming cut 2 bases from V and 0 bases from J; bases unmatched to any gene: 3. The CDR3 length is 16 residues. Per the germline V gene, CDR1 is SGHRS and CDR2 is YFSETQ.

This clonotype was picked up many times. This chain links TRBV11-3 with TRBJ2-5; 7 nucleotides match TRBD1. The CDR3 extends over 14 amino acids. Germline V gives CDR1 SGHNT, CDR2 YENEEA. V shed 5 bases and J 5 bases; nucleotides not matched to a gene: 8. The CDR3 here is CASSLDRDSETQYF. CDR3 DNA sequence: TGTGCCAGCAGCCTCGACAGGGATTCGGAGACCCAGTACTTC.